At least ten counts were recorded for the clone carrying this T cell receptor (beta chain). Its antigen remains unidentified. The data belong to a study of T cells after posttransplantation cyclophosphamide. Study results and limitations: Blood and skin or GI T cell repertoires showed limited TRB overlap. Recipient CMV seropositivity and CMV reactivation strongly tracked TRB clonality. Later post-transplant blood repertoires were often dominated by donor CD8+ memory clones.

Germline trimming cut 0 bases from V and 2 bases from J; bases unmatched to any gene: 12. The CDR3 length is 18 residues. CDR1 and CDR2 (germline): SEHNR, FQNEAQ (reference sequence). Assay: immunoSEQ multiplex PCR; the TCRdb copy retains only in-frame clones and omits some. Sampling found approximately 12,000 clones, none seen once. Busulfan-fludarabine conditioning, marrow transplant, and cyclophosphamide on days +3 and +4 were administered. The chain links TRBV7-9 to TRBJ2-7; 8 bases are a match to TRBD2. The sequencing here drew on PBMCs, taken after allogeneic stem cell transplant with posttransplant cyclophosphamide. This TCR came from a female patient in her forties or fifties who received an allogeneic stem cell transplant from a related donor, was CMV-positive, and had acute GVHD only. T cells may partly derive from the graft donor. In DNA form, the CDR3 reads TGTGCCAGCAGCTTAGCGCTTGGTGGTGGGGGACTAGCCTACGAGCAGTACTTC. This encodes CASSLALGGGGLAYEQYF.